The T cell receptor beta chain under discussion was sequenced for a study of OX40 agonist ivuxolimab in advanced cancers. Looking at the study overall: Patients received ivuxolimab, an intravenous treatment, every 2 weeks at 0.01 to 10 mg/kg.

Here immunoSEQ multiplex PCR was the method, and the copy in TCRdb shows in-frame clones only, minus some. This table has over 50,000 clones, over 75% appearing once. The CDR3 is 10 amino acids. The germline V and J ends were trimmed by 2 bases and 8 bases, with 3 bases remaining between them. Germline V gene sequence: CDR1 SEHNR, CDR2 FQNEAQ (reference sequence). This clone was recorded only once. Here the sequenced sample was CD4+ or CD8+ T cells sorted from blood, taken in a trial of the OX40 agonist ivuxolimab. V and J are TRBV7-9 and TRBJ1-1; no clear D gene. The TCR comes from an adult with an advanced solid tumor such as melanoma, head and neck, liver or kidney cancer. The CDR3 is CASSLLEAFF. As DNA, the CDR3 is TGTGCCAGCAGCTTATTAGAAGCTTTCTTT.